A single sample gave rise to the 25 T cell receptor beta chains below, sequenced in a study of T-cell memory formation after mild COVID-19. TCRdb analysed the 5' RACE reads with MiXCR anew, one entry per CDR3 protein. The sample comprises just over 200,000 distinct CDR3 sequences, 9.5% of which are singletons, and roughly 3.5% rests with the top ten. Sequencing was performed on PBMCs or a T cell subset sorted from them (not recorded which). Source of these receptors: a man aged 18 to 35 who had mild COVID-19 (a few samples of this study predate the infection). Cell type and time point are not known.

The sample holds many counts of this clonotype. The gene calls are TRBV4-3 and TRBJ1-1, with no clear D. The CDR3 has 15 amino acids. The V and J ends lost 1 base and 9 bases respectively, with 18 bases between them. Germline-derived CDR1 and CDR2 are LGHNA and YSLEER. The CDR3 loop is CASSQVYSQDHQAFF. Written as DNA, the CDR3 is TGCGCCAGCAGCCAAGTATATTCCCAGGATCACCAAGCTTTCTTT.

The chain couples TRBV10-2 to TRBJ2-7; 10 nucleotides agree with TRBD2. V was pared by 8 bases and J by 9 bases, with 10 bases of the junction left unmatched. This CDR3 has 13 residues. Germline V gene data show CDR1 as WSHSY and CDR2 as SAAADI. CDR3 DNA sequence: TGCGCCAGCGCCCTAGCGGGGGTTCAATGGCAGTACGTC. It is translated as CASALAGVQWQYV.

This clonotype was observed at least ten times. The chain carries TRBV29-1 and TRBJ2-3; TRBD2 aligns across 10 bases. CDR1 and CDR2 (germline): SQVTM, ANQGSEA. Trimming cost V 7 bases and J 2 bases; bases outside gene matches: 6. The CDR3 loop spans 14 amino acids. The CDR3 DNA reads TGCAGCGCCAGACTAGCGGGCGTCACAGATACGCAGTATTTT. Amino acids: CSARLAGVTDTQYF.

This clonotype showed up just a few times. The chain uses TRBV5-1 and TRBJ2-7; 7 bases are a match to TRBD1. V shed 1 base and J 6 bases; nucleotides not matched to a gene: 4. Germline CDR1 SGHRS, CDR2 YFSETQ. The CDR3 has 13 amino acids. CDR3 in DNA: TGCGCCAGCAGCTTGACAGGGGACAGCGAGCAGTACTTC. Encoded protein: CASSLTGDSEQYF.

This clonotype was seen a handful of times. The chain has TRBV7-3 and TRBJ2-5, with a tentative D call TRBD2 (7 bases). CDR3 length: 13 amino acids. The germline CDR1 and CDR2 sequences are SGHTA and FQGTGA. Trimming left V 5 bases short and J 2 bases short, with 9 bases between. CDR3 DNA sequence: TGTGCCAGCAGCGCGGGGGCACAAGAGACCCAGTACTTC. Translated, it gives CASSAGAQETQYF.

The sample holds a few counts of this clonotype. The CDR3 sequence is CASSPEGGLREQYF. The DNA of the CDR3 is TGTGCCAGCAGCCCCGAAGGGGGGCTTAGGGAGCAGTACTTC. The chain uses TRBV5-5 and TRBJ2-7; tentatively, D is TRBD1 or TRBD2 (6 bases each). V lost 4 bases and J 7 bases, leaving 18 bases between the germline ends. Germline CDR1 SGHKS, CDR2 YYEKEE (reference sequence). This CDR3 region has 14 residues.

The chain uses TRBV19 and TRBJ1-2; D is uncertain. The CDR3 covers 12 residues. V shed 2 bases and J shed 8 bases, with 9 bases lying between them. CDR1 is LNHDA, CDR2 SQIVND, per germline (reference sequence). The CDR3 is CASSILGGGYTF. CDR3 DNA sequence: TGTGCCAGTAGTATACTGGGCGGGGGCTACACCTTC.

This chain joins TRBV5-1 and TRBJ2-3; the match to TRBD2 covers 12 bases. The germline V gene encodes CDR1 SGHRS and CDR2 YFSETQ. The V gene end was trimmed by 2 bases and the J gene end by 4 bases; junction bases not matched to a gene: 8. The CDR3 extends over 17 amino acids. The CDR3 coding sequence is TGCGCCAGCAGCTTCAGATCCGGGACTAGCGGGCCAGATACGCAGTATTTT. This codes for CASSFRSGTSGPDTQYF.

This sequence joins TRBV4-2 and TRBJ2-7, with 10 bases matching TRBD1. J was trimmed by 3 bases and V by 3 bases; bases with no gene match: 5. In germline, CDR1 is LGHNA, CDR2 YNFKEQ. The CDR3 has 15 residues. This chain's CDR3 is CASSHRDRGLYEQYF. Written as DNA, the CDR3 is TGTGCCAGCAGCCACCGAGACAGGGGGCTCTACGAGCAGTACTTC.

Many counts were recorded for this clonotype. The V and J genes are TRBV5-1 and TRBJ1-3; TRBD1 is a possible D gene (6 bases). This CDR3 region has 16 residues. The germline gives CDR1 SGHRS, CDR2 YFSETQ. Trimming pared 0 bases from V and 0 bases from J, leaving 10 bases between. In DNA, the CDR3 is TGCGCCAGCAGCTTGGTTACAGGGACCTCTGGAAACACCATATATTTT. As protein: CASSLVTGTSGNTIYF.

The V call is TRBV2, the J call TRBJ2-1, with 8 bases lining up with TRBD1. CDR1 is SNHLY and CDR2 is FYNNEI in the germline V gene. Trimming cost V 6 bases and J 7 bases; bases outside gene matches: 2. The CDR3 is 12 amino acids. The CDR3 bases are TGTGCCAGCAGCGGGACAGGTAATGAGCAGTTCTTC. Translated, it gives CASSGTGNEQFF.

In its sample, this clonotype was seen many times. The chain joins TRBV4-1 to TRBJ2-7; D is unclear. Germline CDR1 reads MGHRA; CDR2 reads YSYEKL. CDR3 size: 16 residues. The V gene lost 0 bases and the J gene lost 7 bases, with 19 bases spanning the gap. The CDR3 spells CASSQDARRGYGEQYF. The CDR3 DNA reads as TGCGCCAGCAGCCAAGATGCCCGTCGTGGGTATGGAGAGCAGTACTTC.

The CDR3 bases are TGTGCCAGCAGTTTATTCCCCAATCAGCCCCAGCATTTT. As protein: CASSLFPNQPQHF. V usage is TRBV12-3 or TRBV12-4 and J usage is TRBJ1-5; no clear D. This CDR3 spans 13 amino acids. Trimming left V 2 bases short and J 3 bases short, with 5 bases between.

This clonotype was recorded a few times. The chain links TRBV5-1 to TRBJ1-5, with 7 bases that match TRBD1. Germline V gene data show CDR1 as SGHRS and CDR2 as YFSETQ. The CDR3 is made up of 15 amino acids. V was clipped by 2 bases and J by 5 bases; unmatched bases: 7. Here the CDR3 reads CASSFTGDRDQPQHF. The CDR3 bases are TGCGCCAGCAGCTTTACAGGGGATCGGGATCAGCCCCAGCATTTT. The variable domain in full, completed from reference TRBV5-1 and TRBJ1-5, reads KAGVTQTPRYLIKTRGQQVTLSCSPISGHRSVSWYQQTPGQGLQFLFEYFSETQRNKGNFPGRFSGRQFSNSRSEMNVSTLELGDSALYLCASSFTGDRDQPQHFGDGTRLSIL.

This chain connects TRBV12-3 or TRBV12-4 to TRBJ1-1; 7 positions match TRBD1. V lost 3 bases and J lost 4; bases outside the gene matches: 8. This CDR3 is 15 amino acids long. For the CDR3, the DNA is TGTGCCAGCAGTTTGGGGCAAGGGGGCGTCACTGAAGCTTTCTTT. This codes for CASSLGQGGVTEAFF.

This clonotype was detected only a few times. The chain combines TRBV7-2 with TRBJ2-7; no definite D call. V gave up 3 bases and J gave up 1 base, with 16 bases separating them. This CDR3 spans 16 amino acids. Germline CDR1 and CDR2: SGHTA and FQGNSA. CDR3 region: CASSLFDLSISYEQYF. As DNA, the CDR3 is TGTGCCAGCAGCTTGTTTGACCTGTCCATATCCTACGAGCAGTACTTC. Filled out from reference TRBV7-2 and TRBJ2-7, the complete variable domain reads GAGVSQSPSNKVTEKGKDVELRCDPISGHTALYWYRQSLGQGLEFLIYFQGNSAPDKSGLPSDRFSAERTGGSVSTLTIQRTQQEDSAVYLCASSLFDLSISYEQYFGPGTRLTVT.

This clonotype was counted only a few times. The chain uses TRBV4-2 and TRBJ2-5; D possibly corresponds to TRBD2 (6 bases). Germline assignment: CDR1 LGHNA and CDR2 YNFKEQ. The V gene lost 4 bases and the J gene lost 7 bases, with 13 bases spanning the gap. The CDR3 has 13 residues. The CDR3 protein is CASSPGTGGTQYF. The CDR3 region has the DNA TGTGCCAGCAGCCCCGGGACTGGCGGGACCCAGTACTTC.

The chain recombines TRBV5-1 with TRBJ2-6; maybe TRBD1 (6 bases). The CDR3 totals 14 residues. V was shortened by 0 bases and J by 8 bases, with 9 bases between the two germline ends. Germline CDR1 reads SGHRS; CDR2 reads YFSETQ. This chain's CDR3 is CASSLGGLTNVLTF. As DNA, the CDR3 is TGCGCCAGCAGCTTGGGGGGGCTTACCAACGTCCTGACTTTC.

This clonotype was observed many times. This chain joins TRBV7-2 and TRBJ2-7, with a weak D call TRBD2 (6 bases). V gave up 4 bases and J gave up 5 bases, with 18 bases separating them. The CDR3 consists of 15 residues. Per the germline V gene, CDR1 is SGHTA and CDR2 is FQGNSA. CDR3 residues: CASSSNSGGGDEQYV. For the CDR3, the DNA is TGTGCCAGCAGCTCAAACTCAGGCGGAGGGGACGAGCAGTACGTC.

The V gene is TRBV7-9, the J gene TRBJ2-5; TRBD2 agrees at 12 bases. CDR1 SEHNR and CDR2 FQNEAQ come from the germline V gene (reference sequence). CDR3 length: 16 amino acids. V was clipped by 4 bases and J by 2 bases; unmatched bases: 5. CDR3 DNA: TGTGCCAGCAGCTGGCGACTAGCGGGGGATCAAGAGACCCAGTACTTC. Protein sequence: CASSWRLAGDQETQYF.

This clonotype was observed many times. Written as DNA, the CDR3 is TGCAGTGCGGGTGCTAGCGGGAGGGACGAGCAGTACTTC. Translating gives CSAGASGRDEQYF. The J gene is TRBJ2-7, the V gene TRBV20-1, with 12 bases fitting TRBD2. The CDR3 loop spans 13 amino acids. With 6 bases clipped from V and 5 bases from J, the junction kept 5 bases outside the gene matches. The V gene's germline CDR1 is DFQATT and CDR2 SNEGSKA (reference sequence).

CDR3 region: CASSSGQGPSYEQYF. DNA of the CDR3: TGTGCCAGCAGCTCAGGACAGGGGCCATCCTACGAGCAGTACTTC. The chain uses TRBV5-6 and TRBJ2-7, with 9 positions matching TRBD1. The V gene end was trimmed by 3 bases and the J gene end by 1 base; junction bases not matched to a gene: 5. Germline CDR1 and CDR2: SGHDT and YYEEEE. This CDR3 has 15 amino acids. The entire variable domain, with the rest obtained from reference TRBV5-6 and TRBJ2-7, is as follows: DAGVTQSPTHLIKTRGQQVTLRCSPKSGHDTVSWYQQALGQGPQFIFQYYEEEERQRGNFPDRFSGHQFPNYSSELNVNALLLGDSALYLCASSSGQGPSYEQYFGPGTRLTVT.

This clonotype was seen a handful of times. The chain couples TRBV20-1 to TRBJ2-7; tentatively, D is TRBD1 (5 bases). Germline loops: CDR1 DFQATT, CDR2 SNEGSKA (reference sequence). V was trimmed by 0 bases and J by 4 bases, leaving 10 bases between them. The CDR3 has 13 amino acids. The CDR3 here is CSARDATDYEQYV. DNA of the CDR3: TGCAGTGCTAGAGATGCGACAGATTACGAGCAGTACGTC.

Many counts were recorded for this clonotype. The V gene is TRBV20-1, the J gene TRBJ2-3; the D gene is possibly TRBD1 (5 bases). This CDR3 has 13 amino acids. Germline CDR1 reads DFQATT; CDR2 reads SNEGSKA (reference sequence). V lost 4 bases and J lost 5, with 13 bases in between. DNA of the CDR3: TGCAGTGCTACTCAGGGCCCCCAAGATACGCAGTATTTT. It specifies CSATQGPQDTQYF.

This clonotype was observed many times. The CDR3 DNA sequence: TGCGCCAGCAGCCAAGAGGTAACAGGGCCAGATACGCAGTATTTT. Protein product: CASSQEVTGPDTQYF. This sequence joins TRBV4-1 and TRBJ2-3; weak D call: TRBD1 (6 bases). CDR1 and CDR2 (germline): MGHRA, YSYEKL. Trimming took off 0 bases at V and 4 bases at J, with 11 bases between the two ends. This CDR3 comprises 15 residues.